The 2 T cell receptor beta chains reported below all come from one sample, sequenced in a study of graft-versus-host responses after intestinal transplantation. Profiling relied on immunoSEQ multiplex PCR, and the TCRdb table lists in-frame clones only, not all of them. This table has roughly 120,000 clones, around 94% appearing once. Their target antigens are unknown. This specimen was unstimulated CD8+ T cells sorted from spleen or lymph node cells, taken before transplant. Receptors originate from a human donor who was the organ donor for an intestinal transplant.

The chain is built from TRBV28 and TRBJ2-2; possibly TRBD2 for D (7 bases). The germline V gene encodes CDR1 MDHEN and CDR2 SYDVKM. This CDR3 is built from 15 residues. The V end was cut by 3 bases, the J end by 5 bases, with 13 bases between. CDR3 region: CASSFRGAQTGELFF. The CDR3 DNA sequence: TGTGCCAGCAGTTTCCGGGGGGCGCAAACCGGGGAGCTGTTTTTT. Combining the CDR3 with reference TRBV28 and TRBJ2-2 gives the whole variable domain DVKVTQSSRYLVKRTGEKVFLECVQDMDHENMFWYRQDPGLGLRLIYFSYDVKMKEKGDIPEGYSVSREKKERFSLILESASTNQTSMYLCASSFRGAQTGELFFGEGSRLTVL.

This rearrangement joins TRBV12-2 to TRBJ2-7; the D call in the table, TRBD2, was not verified against the DNA. TRBV12-2 is listed as a pseudogene. The CDR3 consists of 17 residues. CDR3 loop: CASRLARRVPRYGEQYF. CDR3 nucleotide sequence: TGTGCAAGTCGCTTAGCGAGACGTGTCCCGAGGTATGGGGAGCAGTACTTC.